A single sample is the source of the 19 T cell receptor beta chains below, sequenced in a study of post-analysis software for immune sequencing data (dated by TCRdb to the mid-2010s). Findings and caveats that apply to the study as a whole: Significantly higher frequencies in patients than in controls were found for roughly five TRBV segments, including TRBV5-6, TRBV5-1 and TRBV20-1.

The library was generated by PCR. TCRdb records Illumina HiSeq 2500 as the sequencer. Unique molecular identifiers were incorporated into TCR beta cDNA libraries to reduce PCR and sequencing biases. The raw public data were reprocessed by TCRdb itself: fastp quality trimming at Q25, MiXCR clonotype calling, in-frame beta chains only. CDR3 protein duplicates are merged, each entry listing the most common genes and DNA. This sample has about 800,000 distinct CDR3 sequences in its table, and 25% to 30% of those were observed once. Jointly, the top ten make up roughly 0.53% of the sample. The antigens of these receptors remain unknown. The sequencing sample was made of blood. The origin of the receptors is a girl aged 10 to 17 with multiple sclerosis.

This clonotype came up a few times. The genes are TRBV5-1 and TRBJ1-2; D gene uncertain. Germline values: CDR1 SGHRS, CDR2 YFSETQ. The CDR3 covers 14 residues. Trimming removed 2 bases at V and 3 bases at J, with 11 bases between. The CDR3 loop is CASSLEGTDYGYTF. Written as DNA, the CDR3 is TGCGCCAGCAGCTTAGAGGGTACGGACTATGGCTACACCTTC. Full variable domain (missing parts from reference TRBV5-1 and TRBJ1-2): KAGVTQTPRYLIKTRGQQVTLSCSPISGHRSVSWYQQTPGQGLQFLFEYFSETQRNKGNFPGRFSGRQFSNSRSEMNVSTLELGDSALYLCASSLEGTDYGYTFGSGTRLTVV.

V gene TRBV7-8 combines with J gene TRBJ1-1, with 7 bases that match TRBD1. The germline gives CDR1 SGHVS, CDR2 FQNEAQ. The CDR3 has 15 amino acids. The V and J ends lost 7 bases and 4 bases, in that order; junction bases with no gene match: 12. The CDR3 loop is CASTVKGARGTEAFF. In DNA form, the CDR3 reads TGTGCCAGCACCGTGAAGGGGGCACGAGGCACTGAAGCTTTCTTT.

The rearrangement links TRBV29-1 to TRBJ2-1; TRBD2 might be the D (5 bases). Germline loops: CDR1 SQVTM, CDR2 ANQGSEA. Trimming shortened V by 5 bases and J by 1 base, and 12 bases separated the two germline ends. The CDR3 extends over 14 amino acids. The CDR3 protein is CSVLLRGSYNEQFF. In DNA, the CDR3 is TGCAGCGTTCTACTCCGGGGTTCCTACAATGAGCAGTTCTTC.

The chain links TRBV18 to TRBJ2-2, with no clear D. The germline V gene encodes CDR1 KGHSH and CDR2 LQKENI. This CDR3 contains 16 residues. V lost 2 bases to trimming and J lost 3 bases, with 13 bases between them. The DNA of the CDR3 is TGTGCCAGCTCACCAACCGGGTTTTGGGACACCGGGGAGCTGTTTTTT. This sequence encodes CASSPTGFWDTGELFF.

This clonotype appeared a few times. The chain uses TRBV9 and TRBJ2-4; 12 bases map to TRBD2. Germline CDR1 is SGDLS and CDR2 is YYNGEE. The CDR3 is made up of 16 amino acids. The junction had 3 bases not matched to a gene; V was cut back by 0 bases and J by 5 bases. CDR3 amino acids: CASSVGLAGVENIQYF. The CDR3 region has the DNA TGTGCCAGCAGCGTAGGACTAGCGGGAGTCGAAAACATTCAGTACTTC.

The chain joins TRBV3-1 to TRBJ2-3; TRBD1 is a possible D gene (5 bases). Germline CDR1 is LGHDT and CDR2 is YNNKEL (reference sequence). The CDR3 is made up of 16 amino acids. Trimming left V 2 bases short and J 3 bases short, with 15 bases between. The CDR3 DNA follows: TGTGCCAGCAGCCAATTTGGGGCAACACCTACAGATACGCAGTATTTT. It translates to CASSQFGATPTDTQYF.

A few counts support this clonotype. V usage is TRBV10-3 and J usage is TRBJ2-1, with 13 bases identical to TRBD2. This CDR3 is built from 16 residues. The V and J ends lost 5 bases and 9 bases, in that order; junction bases with no gene match: 10. From germline, CDR1 is ENHRY and CDR2 SYGVKD. The CDR3 nucleotides are TGTGCCATCAGTAGGGAGGGACTAGCGGGGAGTGGTGAGCAGTTCTTC. This encodes CAISREGLAGSGEQFF.

The V and J genes are TRBV11-1 and TRBJ2-5, with TRBD2 matching 14 bases. V was clipped by 6 bases and J by 4 bases; unmatched bases: 7. The CDR3 loop spans 16 amino acids. Per the germline V gene, CDR1 is SGHAT and CDR2 is FQDESV (reference sequence). The CDR3: CASSSTSGGGPETQYF. CDR3 sequence (DNA): TGTGCCAGCAGTTCGACTAGCGGGGGGGGACCAGAGACCCAGTACTTC.

V gene TRBV5-1 combines with J gene TRBJ2-1; the D is unclear. Looked up from germline, CDR1 is SGHRS and CDR2 is YFSETQ. The CDR3 covers 13 residues. The germline V and J ends were trimmed by 3 bases and 6 bases, with 10 bases remaining between them. CDR3 region: CASSWGSGNEQFF. The CDR3 coding sequence is TGCGCCAGCAGCTGGGGATCGGGCAATGAGCAGTTCTTC.

This chain joins TRBV20-1 and TRBJ2-1; 11 nucleotides align to TRBD2. Germline assignment: CDR1 DFQATT and CDR2 SNEGSKA (reference sequence). V was clipped by 5 bases and J by 2 bases; unmatched bases: 11. This CDR3 is 17 amino acids long. CDR3 sequence reads: CSASFIAGGMTYNEQFF. The CDR3 nucleotides are TGCAGTGCTTCTTTCATAGCGGGAGGGATGACCTACAATGAGCAGTTCTTC.

This clonotype turned up a few times. The chain is built from TRBV11-2 and TRBJ2-3; D is uncertain. V shed 4 bases and J shed 1 base, with 24 bases lying between them. This CDR3 has 19 amino acids. Germline lookup yields CDR1 SGHAT and CDR2 FQNNGV. CDR3 sequence: CASSSRPRADERGTDTQYF. Here the CDR3 DNA reads TGTGCCAGCAGCTCCCGCCCCCGGGCGGACGAACGAGGCACAGATACGCAGTATTTT.

This clonotype was seen many times. V is TRBV6-6 and J is TRBJ1-2; maybe TRBD1 (5 bases). Germline CDR1 MNHNY, CDR2 SVGAGI (reference sequence). This CDR3 region has 15 residues. Trimming cost V 7 bases and J 7 bases, with 22 bases left between them. The CDR3 here is CASTIRQLSPLGYTF. Here the CDR3 DNA reads TGTGCCAGCACCATACGACAGTTATCCCCTCTTGGCTACACCTTC.

The V gene is TRBV3-1, the J gene TRBJ1-4, with D perhaps matching TRBD1 (6 bases). V gave up 4 bases and J gave up 8 bases, with 17 bases separating them. The germline V gene has CDR1 LGHDT and CDR2 YNNKEL (reference sequence). The CDR3 extends over 15 amino acids. Here the CDR3 reads CASSLPWDGGEKLFF. DNA for the CDR3: TGTGCCAGCAGCCTTCCTTGGGACGGGGGCGAAAAACTGTTTTTT.

The V call is TRBV20-1, the J call TRBJ1-2; 12 bases map to TRBD1. The J segment lost 8 bases and the V segment lost 5 bases, leaving 15 bases of the junction unmatched. Germline CDR1 DFQATT, CDR2 SNEGSKA (reference sequence). The CDR3 contains 16 residues. Here the CDR3 DNA reads TGCAGTGCTCCCTCCGAGAGGGACAGGGGGCGCGGGGGCTACACCTTC. Its translation is CSAPSERDRGRGGYTF.

This clonotype has just a few counts. The chain employs TRBV20-1 and TRBJ2-1, with 13 bases lining up with TRBD2. The V and J ends lost 6 bases and 8 bases, in that order; junction bases with no gene match: 10. This CDR3 is 15 amino acids long. CDR1 DFQATT and CDR2 SNEGSKA come from the germline V gene (reference sequence). CDR3 in DNA: TGCAGTGCCGTACCGGGACTAGCGGGGTTGCATGAGCAGTTCTTC. The encoded protein is CSAVPGLAGLHEQFF.

The rearrangement uses TRBV6-6 and TRBJ2-4; D is unclear. Germline V gene sequence: CDR1 MNHNY, CDR2 SVGAGI (reference sequence). Trimming pared 2 bases from V and 0 bases from J, leaving 11 bases between. The CDR3 has 16 residues. CDR3 nucleotides: TGTGCCAGCAGTTACATCCGGGCCTTAGCCAAAAACATTCAGTACTTC. It encodes CASSYIRALAKNIQYF.

The chain couples TRBV5-1 to TRBJ2-5; 9 nucleotides align to TRBD1. The CDR3 runs to 14 residues. CDR1 SGHRS and CDR2 YFSETQ come from the germline V gene. Trimming at V came to 2 bases and at J to 5 bases, leaving 4 bases not matched to a gene. The CDR3: CASSLDRGIETQYF. CDR3 DNA: TGCGCCAGCAGCTTAGACAGGGGGATCGAGACCCAGTACTTC.

The chain links TRBV5-5 to TRBJ2-3, with D perhaps matching TRBD1 or TRBD2 (5 bases each). Per germline, CDR1 SGHKS and CDR2 YYEKEE (reference sequence). The V gene lost 4 bases and the J gene lost 1 base, with 16 bases spanning the gap. This CDR3 is built from 16 residues. CDR3: CASSPMGVVGTDTQYF. CDR3 DNA: TGTGCCAGCAGCCCGATGGGGGTTGTAGGCACAGATACGCAGTATTTT.

The rearrangement uses TRBV10-3 and TRBJ1-2; 7 nucleotides agree with TRBD1. J was trimmed by 6 bases and V by 6 bases; bases with no gene match: 13. The CDR3 loop spans 15 amino acids. Germline values: CDR1 ENHRY, CDR2 SYGVKD. The DNA for the CDR3 is TGTGCCATCAGCTCTCCTCCAACAGGGGAAGATGGCTACACCTTC. Its translation is CAISSPPTGEDGYTF.